This T cell receptor (beta chain) was captured in a study of blood T cell repertoires in COVID-19. The overall study: The analysed material was cDNA or gDNA that came from T cells, B-cell-depleted T cells, or PBMCs.

Original methodology: Estimates of nucleated cell counts were drawn from the amplification of reference gene primers. Assay: immunoSEQ multiplex PCR; the TCRdb copy retains only in-frame clones and omits some. The DNA was the basis for D and trimming; V, J and clone size are from that table. The sample shows fewer than 300,000 clones, over 75% of them seen only once. Germline V gene data show CDR1 as SGHTA and CDR2 as FQGTGA. With 1 base removed from V and 7 bases from J, the gap between germline ends came to 8 bases. CDR3 size: 13 residues. Sequencing was done on a sample of peripheral blood. This chain links TRBV7-3 with TRBJ1-5, with D possibly matching TRBD1 (5 bases). The sequence derives from a woman between 45 and 65 years old with acute or convalescent COVID-19. The CDR3 region is CASSLNGGQPQHF. The CDR3 DNA is TGTGCCAGCAGCTTAAATGGGGGGCAGCCCCAGCATTTT.